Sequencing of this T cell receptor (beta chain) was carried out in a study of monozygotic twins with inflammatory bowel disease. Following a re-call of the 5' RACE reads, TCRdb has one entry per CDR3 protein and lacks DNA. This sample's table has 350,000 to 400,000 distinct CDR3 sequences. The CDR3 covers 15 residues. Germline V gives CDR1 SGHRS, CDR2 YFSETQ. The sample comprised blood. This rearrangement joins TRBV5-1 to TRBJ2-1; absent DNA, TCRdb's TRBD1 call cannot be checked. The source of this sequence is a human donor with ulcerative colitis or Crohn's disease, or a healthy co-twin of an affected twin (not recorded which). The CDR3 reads CASSAGPETYNEQFF.